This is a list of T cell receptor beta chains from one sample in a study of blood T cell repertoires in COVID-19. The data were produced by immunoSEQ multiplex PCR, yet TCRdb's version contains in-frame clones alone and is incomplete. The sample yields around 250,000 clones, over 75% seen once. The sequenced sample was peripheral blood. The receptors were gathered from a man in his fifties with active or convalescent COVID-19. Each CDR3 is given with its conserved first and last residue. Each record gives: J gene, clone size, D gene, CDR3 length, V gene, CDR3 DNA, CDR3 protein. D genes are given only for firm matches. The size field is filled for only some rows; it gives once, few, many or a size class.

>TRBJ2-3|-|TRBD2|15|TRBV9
TGTGCCAGCAGCGTAGCCGGACTAGCGGGAGATACGCAGTATTTT
CASSVAGLAGDTQYF
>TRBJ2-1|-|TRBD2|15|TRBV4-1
TGCGCCAGCAGCCAAGAGTGGCTAGCGGACAATGAGCAGTTCTTC
CASSQEWLADNEQFF
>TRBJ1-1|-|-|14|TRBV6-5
TGTGCCAGCAGGAATACGGGAGGGAGGACTGAAGCTTTCTTT
CASRNTGGRTEAFF
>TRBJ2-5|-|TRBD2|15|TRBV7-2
TGTGCCAGCAGCAAGGCTAGCGGTACCCAAGAGATCCAGTACTTC
CASSKASGTQEIQYF
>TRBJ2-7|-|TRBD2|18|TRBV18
TGTGCCAGCTCACGAACGGGACTAGCGGGGACAAGCTCCTACGAGCAGTACTTC
CASSRTGLAGTSSYEQYF
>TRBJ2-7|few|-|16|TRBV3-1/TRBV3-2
TGTGCCAGCAGCCAATTAGGCGGGACTGGGGCCTACGAGCAGTACTTC
CASSQLGGTGAYEQYF
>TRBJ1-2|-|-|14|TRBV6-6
TGTGCCAGCAGTTCCCAGGGCGTAAGCTATGGCTACACCTTC
CASSSQGVSYGYTF
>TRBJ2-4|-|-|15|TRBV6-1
TGTGCCAGCAGTGAGACAGCCCGCGATAAAAACATTCAGTACTTC
CASSETARDKNIQYF
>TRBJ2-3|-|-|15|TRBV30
TGTGCCTGGAGCCTCGGGATAGCGGGCACAGATACGCAGTATTTT
CAWSLGIAGTDTQYF
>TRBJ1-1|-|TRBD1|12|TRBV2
TGTGCCAGCAGACGACAGGGCACTGAAGCTTTCTTT
CASRRQGTEAFF
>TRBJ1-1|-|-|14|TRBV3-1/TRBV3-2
TGTGCCAGCAGCCAAGAGAGGTTGAACACTGAAGCTTTCTTT
CASSQERLNTEAFF
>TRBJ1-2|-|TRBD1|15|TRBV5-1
TGCGCCAGCAGCTTGTATCCCGGTCCGGGACAGGGCTACACCTTC
CASSLYPGPGQGYTF
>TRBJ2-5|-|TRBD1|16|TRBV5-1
TGCGCCAGCAGCTTGATTCAGGGGGCCGGGGAAGAGACCCAGTACTTC
CASSLIQGAGEETQYF
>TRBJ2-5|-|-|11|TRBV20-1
TGCAGTGCTAGAGATAGTGCGACCCAGTACTTC
CSARDSATQYF
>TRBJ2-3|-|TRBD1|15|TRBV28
TGTGCCAGCAGTTTTGCTGGGGACAGTACAGATACGCAGTATTTT
CASSFAGDSTDTQYF
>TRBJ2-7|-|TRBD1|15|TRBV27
TGTGCCAGCAGTACCCGGGACAGGGGAGCCTACGAGCAGTACTTC
CASSTRDRGAYEQYF
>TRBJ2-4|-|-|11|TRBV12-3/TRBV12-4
TGTGCCAGCAGGGCGCGGAACATTCAGTACTTC
CASRARNIQYF
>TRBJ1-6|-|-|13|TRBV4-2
TGTGCCAGCAGCCAGGGCGGGGGTTCACCCCTCCACTTT
CASSQGGGSPLHF
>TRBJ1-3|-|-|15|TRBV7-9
TGTGCCAGCAGGGCAGGGGTAGAGGCTGGAAACACCATATATTTT
CASRAGVEAGNTIYF
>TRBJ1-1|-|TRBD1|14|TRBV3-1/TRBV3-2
TGTGCCAGCAGCACAACAGGGGGCTATACTGAAGCTTTCTTT
CASSTTGGYTEAFF
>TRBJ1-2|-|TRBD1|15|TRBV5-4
TGTGCCAGCAGCCCGGGACAGGGGATGGCCTATGGCTACACCTTC
CASSPGQGMAYGYTF
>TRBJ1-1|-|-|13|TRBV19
TGTGCCAGTAAGTACAGCATGAACACTGAAGCTTTCTTT
CASKYSMNTEAFF
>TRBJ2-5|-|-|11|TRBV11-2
TGTGCCAGCAGCCCCAAAGAGACCCAGTACTTC
CASSPKETQYF
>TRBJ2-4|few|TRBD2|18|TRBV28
TGTGCCAGCAGTCCCCCGGAAGGACTAGCGGGGCCCTGGAACATTCAGTACTTC
CASSPPEGLAGPWNIQYF
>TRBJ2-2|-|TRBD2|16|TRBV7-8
TGTGCCAGCAGCCCTTGGGAATCGGGGGGGACCGGGGAGCTGTTTTTT
CASSPWESGGTGELFF
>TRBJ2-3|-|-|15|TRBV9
TGTGCCAGCAGCGTAAGAGCGGACGGCACAGATACGCAGTATTTT
CASSVRADGTDTQYF
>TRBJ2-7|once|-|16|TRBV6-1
TGTGCCAGCAGTGAAACAACCAGCGGGCATAACTACGAGCAGTACTTC
CASSETTSGHNYEQYF
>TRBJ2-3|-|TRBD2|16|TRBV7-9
TGTGCCAGCAGCTGGACTAGCCAGACGAGCACAGATACGCAGTATTTT
CASSWTSQTSTDTQYF
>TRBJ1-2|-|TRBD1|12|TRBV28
TGTGCCACTGGGACAGAGGTCTATGGCTACACCTTC
CATGTEVYGYTF
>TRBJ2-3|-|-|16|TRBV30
TGTGCCTGGAGTAGGGGTCTGGCGGAAAGCACAGATACGCAGTATTTT
CAWSRGLAESTDTQYF
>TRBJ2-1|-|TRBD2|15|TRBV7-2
TGTGCCAGCAGCTTTAGCGCGGGAGACATAGATGAGCAGTTCTTC
CASSFSAGDIDEQFF
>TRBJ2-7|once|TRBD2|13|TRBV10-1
TGCGCCACCCATAGAAGCGGGACCTACGAGCAGTACTTC
CATHRSGTYEQYF
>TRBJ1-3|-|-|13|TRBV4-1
TGCGCCAGCAGCCAAGATCGGTCAAACACCATATATTTT
CASSQDRSNTIYF
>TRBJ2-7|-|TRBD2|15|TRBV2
TGTGCCAGCAGTGTTGTGGGCGGGAGGGCATACGAGCAGTACTTC
CASSVVGGRAYEQYF
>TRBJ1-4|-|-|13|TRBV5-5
TGTGCCAGCAGCTTGCAGGGTGGTGAAAAACTGTTTTTT
CASSLQGGEKLFF
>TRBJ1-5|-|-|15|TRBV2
TGTGCCAGCAGTGAAGAGGCAGGGATCCGGCAGCCCCAGCATTTT
CASSEEAGIRQPQHF
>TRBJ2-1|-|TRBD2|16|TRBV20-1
TGCAGTGCTAGTCTCCTAGCGGGGCACTCCTACAATGAGCAGTTCTTC
CSASLLAGHSYNEQFF
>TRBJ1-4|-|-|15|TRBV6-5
TGTGCCAGCAGTACTGAGCCTGCAACTAATGAAAAACTGTTTTTT
CASSTEPATNEKLFF
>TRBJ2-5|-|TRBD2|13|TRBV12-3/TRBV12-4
TGTGCCAGCAGTTTGGGAGGGTCCGGGACCCAGTACTTC
CASSLGGSGTQYF
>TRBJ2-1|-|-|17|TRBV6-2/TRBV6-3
TGTGCCAGCAGTTCGACGCCTCTCGGCGGGGAGCGGGATGAGCAGTTCTTC
CASSSTPLGGERDEQFF
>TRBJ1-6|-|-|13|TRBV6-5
TGTGCCAGCAGTTACGAGACAGATTCACCCCTCCACTTT
CASSYETDSPLHF
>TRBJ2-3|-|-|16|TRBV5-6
TGTGCCAGCAGCTTTCCCACACCCCCTAGCACAGATACGCAGTATTTT
CASSFPTPPSTDTQYF
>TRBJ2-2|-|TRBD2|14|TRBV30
TGTGCCTGGAGTAAAGCGGGAGTGTTCTGGGAGCTGTTTTTT
CAWSKAGVFWELFF
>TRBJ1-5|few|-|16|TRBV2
TGTGCCAGCAGTCGCACAGGAGAATATAGCAATCAGCCCCAGCATTTT
CASSRTGEYSNQPQHF
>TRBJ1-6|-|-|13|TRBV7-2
TGTGCCAGCAGCTTAGAAACCGGGTCACCCCTCCACTTT
CASSLETGSPLHF
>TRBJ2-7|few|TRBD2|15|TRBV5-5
TGTGCCAGCAGCTTGGCTAGCGGGAGATACTACGAGCAGTACTTC
CASSLASGRYYEQYF
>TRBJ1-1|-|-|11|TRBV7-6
TGTGCCAGCAAGTTGGAGGGTGAAGCTTTCTTT
CASKLEGEAFF
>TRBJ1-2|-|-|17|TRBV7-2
TGTGCCAGCAGCTTATTAATCCAGGGCTTTTTATTATATGGCTACACCTTC
CASSLLIQGFLLYGYTF
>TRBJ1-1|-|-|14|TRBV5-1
TGCGCCAGCAGCTTGGGCAGGGTGAACACTGAAGCTTTCTTT
CASSLGRVNTEAFF
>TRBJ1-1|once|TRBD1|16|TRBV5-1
TGCGCCAGCAGCTTGGGCGGACAGGTCATGAACACTGAAGCTTTCTTT
CASSLGGQVMNTEAFF